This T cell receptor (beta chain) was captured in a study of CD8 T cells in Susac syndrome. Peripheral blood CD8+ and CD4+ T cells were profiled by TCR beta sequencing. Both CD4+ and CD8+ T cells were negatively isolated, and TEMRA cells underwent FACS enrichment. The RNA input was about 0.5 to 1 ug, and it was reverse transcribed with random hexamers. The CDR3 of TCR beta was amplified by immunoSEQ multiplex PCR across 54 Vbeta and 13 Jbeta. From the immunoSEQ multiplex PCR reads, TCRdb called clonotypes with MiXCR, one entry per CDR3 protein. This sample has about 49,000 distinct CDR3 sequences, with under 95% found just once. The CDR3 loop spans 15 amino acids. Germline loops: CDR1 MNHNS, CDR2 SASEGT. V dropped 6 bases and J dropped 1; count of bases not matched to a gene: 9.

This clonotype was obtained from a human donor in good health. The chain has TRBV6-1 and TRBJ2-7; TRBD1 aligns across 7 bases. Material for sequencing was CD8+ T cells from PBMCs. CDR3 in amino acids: CASSPGQVGSYEQYF. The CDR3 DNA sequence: TGTGCCAGCAGCCCCGGACAGGTAGGATCCTACGAGCAGTACTTC.